This T cell receptor (beta chain) was obtained from a study of siplizumab effects on memory and regulatory T cells. Study conclusions and caveats: The majority of clones, roughly 75-95% of proliferating CD4+ or CD8+ clones, lacked an assignable naive or memory phenotype. Some alloreactive sequences were traceable to unstimulated CD4+ memory cells, and siplizumab significantly reduced them.

The protocol was immunoSEQ multiplex PCR, while the TCRdb copy is restricted to in-frame clones and leaves out a portion. The sample lists about 50,000 clones, 93% occurring once. In regard to this clone: Its antigen is unknown.

The germline V gene encodes CDR1 SGHVS and CDR2 FQNEAQ. V dropped 5 bases and J dropped 4 bases, with 20 bases sitting between them. This CDR3 has 16 residues. The chain carries TRBV7-8 and TRBJ1-2; possibly TRBD1 for D (6 bases). The sequencing sample was made of CD8+ T cells sorted from blood. This TCR came from a human donor in good health. CDR3 DNA sequence: TGTGCCAGCAGCAAAAGGGCAGGGGACGGGGGCTATGGCTACACCTTC. The encoded protein is CASSKRAGDGGYGYTF.